This T cell receptor (beta chain) was sequenced during a study of spatial heterogeneity in lung cancer. Turning to the study itself: Detection consistently yielded more beta chains than alpha chains. Study outcomes and limitations: Blood contained ubiquitous expanded tumor TCRs more at resection than at follow-up.

CDR3 length: 12 amino acids. V gave up 3 bases and J gave up 6 bases, with 6 bases separating them. Germline V gene data show CDR1 as SGDLS and CDR2 as YYNGEE. In regard to this clonotype: Its antigen is not identified.

Time point described: sample taken at primary tumor resection. Frozen PBMC, nontumor lung or tumor provided whole RNA, which was sequenced unsorted. Patients with untreated early-stage non-small cell lung cancer, numbering some 72, were the donors. In the library, each TCR cDNA molecule bore its own unique molecular identifier. TCRdb called the 5' RACE reads again in MiXCR, with one record for every CDR3 protein. The sample gives approximately 24,000 distinct CDR3 sequences, 4.7% of which show up once; about 5.5% is in the top ten. This receptor was identified in a male donor with early-stage non-small cell lung cancer. The rearrangement joins TRBV9 to TRBJ2-2, with unresolved D. Sequencing was performed on PBMCs, taken at surgery. CDR3 loop: CASSAYPGELFF. Here the CDR3 DNA reads TGTGCCAGCAGCGCCTACCCCGGGGAGCTGTTTTTT.